Reported below is one T cell receptor (beta chain). Its target is not known. Measured with immunoSEQ multiplex PCR; TCRdb has only the in-frame clones, and not every one. The sample holds approximately 130,000 clones, 93% seen once. V lost 1 base and J 6 bases, leaving 9 bases between the germline ends. This CDR3 has 13 residues. Germline loops: CDR1 SEHNR, CDR2 FQNEAQ (reference sequence). These data come from a study of T cell responses to AZD1222 COVID-19 vaccine. Study-wide findings and caveats: Nearly half of spike-specific TCRs reportedly go after variant regions that carry no mutations. Vaccination with two AZD1222 doses was followed by a rise in Spike-specific TCR breadth and depth. None of the repertoires were sampled until the peak T cell response had passed. Most donors were white British and more were female, and clonal diversity was possibly underestimated.

V gene TRBV7-9 combines with J gene TRBJ1-1; possibly TRBD1 for D (6 bases). This sequence originates from an adult in good health. Sequencing was performed on peripheral blood, taken on day 0 of AZD1222 vaccination. The CDR3 spells CASSLGGQAEAFF. The CDR3 nucleotides read TGTGCCAGCAGCTTAGGGGGGCAGGCTGAAGCTTTCTTT. The variable domain in full, with the rest retrieved from reference TRBV7-9 and TRBJ1-1, is DTGVSQNPRHKITKRGQNVTFRCDPISEHNRLYWYRQTLGQGPEFLTYFQNEAQLEKSRLLSDRFSAERPKGSFSTLEIQRTEQGDSAMYLCASSLGGQAEAFFGQGTRLTVV.